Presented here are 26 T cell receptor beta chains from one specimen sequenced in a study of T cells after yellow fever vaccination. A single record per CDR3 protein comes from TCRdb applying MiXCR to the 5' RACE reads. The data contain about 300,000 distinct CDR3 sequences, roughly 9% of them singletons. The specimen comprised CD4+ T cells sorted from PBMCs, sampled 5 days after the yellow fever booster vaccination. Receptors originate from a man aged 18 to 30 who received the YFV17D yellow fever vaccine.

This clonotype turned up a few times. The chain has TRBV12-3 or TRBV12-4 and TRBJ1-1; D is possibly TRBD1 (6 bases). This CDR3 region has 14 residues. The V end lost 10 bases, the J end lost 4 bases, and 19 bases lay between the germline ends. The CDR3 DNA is TGTGCCATTCTCACAGGGTACCCTACCACTGAAGCTTTCTTT. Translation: CAILTGYPTTEAFF.

The CDR3 DNA reads as TGTGCCACCAAAGGAGGGAAACCAAATAATTCACCCCTCCACTTT. Translating gives CATKGGKPNNSPLHF. The genes are TRBV24-1 and TRBJ1-6, with unresolved D. The V and J ends lost 8 bases and 5 bases respectively, with 15 bases between them. This CDR3 region has 15 residues. Germline V gene sequence: CDR1 KGHDR, CDR2 SFDVKD.

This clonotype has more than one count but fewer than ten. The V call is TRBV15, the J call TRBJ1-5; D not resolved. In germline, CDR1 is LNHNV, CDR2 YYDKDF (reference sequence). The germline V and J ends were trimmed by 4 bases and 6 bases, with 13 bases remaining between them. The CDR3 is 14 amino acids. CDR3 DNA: TGTGCCACCAGCATACGTTTTACCGGTCAGCCCCAGCATTTT. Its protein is CATSIRFTGQPQHF.

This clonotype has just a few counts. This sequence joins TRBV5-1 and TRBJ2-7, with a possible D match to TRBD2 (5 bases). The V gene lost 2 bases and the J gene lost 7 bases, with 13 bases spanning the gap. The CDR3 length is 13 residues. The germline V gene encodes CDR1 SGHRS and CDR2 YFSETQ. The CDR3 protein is CASSLNGIGEQYV. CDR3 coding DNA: TGCGCCAGCAGCTTAAACGGGATCGGGGAGCAGTACGTC.

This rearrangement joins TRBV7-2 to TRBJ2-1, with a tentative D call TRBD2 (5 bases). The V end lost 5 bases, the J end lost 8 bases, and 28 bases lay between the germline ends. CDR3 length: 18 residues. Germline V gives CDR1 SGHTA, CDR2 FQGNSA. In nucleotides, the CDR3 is TGTGCCAGCAGCACCTCCCCCCGGGGTAGCTCGCCCCCCGATGAGCAGTTCTTC. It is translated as CASSTSPRGSSPPDEQFF. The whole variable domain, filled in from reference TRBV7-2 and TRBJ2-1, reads GAGVSQSPSNKVTEKGKDVELRCDPISGHTALYWYRQSLGQGLEFLIYFQGNSAPDKSGLPSDRFSAERTGGSVSTLTIQRTQQEDSAVYLCASSTSPRGSSPPDEQFFGPGTRLTVL.

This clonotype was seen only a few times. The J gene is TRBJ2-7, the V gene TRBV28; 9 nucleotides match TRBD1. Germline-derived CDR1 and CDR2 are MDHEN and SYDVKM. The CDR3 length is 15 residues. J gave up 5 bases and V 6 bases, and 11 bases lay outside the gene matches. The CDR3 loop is CASSPSRDRVNEQYV. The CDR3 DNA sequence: TGTGCCAGCAGCCCTTCCCGGGACAGGGTCAACGAGCAGTACGTC.

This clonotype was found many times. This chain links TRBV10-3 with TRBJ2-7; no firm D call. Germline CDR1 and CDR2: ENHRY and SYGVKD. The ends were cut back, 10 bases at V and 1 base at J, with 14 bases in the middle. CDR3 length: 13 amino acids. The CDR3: CATRATLSYEQYF. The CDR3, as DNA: TGTGCCACCCGGGCTACCCTATCCTACGAGCAGTACTTC.

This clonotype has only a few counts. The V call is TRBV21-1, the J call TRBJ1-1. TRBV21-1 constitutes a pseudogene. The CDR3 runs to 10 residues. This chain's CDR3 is CATTNTEAFF. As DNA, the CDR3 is TGTGCCACTACGAACACTGAAGCTTTCTTT.

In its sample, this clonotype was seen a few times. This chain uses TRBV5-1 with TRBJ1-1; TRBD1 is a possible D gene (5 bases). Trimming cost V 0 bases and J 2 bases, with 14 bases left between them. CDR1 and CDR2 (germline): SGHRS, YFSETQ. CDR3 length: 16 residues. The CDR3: CASSLASGLLNTEAFF. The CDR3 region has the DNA TGCGCCAGCAGCTTGGCATCAGGGTTACTTAACACTGAAGCTTTCTTT.

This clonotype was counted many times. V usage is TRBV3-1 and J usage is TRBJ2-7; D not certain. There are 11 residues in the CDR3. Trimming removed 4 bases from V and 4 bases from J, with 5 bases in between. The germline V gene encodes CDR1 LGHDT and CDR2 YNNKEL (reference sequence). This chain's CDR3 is CASSRQYEQYF. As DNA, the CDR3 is TGTGCCAGCAGCCGCCAGTACGAGCAGTACTTC.

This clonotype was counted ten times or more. In nucleotides, the CDR3 is TGTGCCAGCAGCCCAGCCCAGGGTAGCTCGGCCTATGGCTACACCTTC. Protein product: CASSPAQGSSAYGYTF. The V call is TRBV5-6, the J call TRBJ1-2; D possibly corresponds to TRBD1 (5 bases). Germline V lookup: CDR1 SGHDT, CDR2 YYEEEE. The CDR3 extends over 16 amino acids. The V gene lost 4 bases and the J gene lost 4 bases, with 20 bases spanning the gap.

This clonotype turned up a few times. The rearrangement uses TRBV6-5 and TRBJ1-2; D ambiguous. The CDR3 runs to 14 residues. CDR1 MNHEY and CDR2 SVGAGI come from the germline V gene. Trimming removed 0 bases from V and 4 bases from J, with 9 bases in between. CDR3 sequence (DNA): TGTGCCAGCAGTTACTCGCTACAGACCTATGGCTACACCTTC. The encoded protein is CASSYSLQTYGYTF.

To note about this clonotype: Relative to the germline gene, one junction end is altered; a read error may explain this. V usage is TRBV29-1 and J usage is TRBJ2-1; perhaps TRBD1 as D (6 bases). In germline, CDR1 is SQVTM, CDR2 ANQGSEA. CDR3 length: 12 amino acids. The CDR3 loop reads CSVEEVRGHRLF. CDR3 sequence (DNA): TGCAGCGTTGAAGAAGTTCGGGGACACCGACTCTTC.

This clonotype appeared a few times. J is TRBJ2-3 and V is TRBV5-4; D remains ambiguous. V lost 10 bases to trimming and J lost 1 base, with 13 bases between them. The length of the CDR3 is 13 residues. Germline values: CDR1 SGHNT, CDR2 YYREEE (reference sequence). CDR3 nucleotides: TGTGCCGGAAGGGTCTTCGGCACAGATACGCAGTATTTT. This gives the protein CAGRVFGTDTQYF. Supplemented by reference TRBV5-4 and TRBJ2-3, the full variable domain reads ETGVTQSPTHLIKTRGQQVTLRCSSQSGHNTVSWYQQALGQGPQFIFQYYREEENGRGNFPPRFSGLQFPNYSSELNVNALELDDSALYLCAGRVFGTDTQYFGPGTRLTVL.

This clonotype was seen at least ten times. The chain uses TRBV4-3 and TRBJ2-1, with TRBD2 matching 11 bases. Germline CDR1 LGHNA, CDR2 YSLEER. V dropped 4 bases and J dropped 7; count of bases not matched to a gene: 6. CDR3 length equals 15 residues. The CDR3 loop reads CASSLSGLADNEQFF. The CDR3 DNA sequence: TGCGCCAGCAGCCTTTCGGGACTAGCGGATAATGAGCAGTTCTTC.

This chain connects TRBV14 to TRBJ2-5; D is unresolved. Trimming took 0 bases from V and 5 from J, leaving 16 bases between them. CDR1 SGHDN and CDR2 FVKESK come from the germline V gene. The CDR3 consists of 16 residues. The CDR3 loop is CASSQDQSYASETQYF. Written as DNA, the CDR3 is TGTGCCAGCAGCCAAGATCAAAGCTACGCATCGGAGACCCAGTACTTC.

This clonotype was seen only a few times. CDR3: CASSYRGGANVLTF. The CDR3, as DNA: TGTGCCAGCAGTTACCGAGGGGGGGCCAACGTCCTGACTTTC. The gene calls are TRBV6-6 and TRBJ2-6; D perhaps matches TRBD2 (5 bases). Per the germline V gene, CDR1 is MNHNY and CDR2 is SVGAGI (reference sequence). The CDR3 runs to 14 residues. The V end was cut by 2 bases, the J end by 4 bases, with 6 bases between.

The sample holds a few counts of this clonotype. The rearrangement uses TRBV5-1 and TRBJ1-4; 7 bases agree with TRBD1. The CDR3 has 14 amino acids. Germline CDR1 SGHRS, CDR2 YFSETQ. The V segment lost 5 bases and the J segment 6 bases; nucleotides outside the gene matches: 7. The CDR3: CASSSDRAHEKLFF. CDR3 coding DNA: TGCGCCAGCAGTTCAGACAGGGCCCATGAAAAACTGTTTTTT.

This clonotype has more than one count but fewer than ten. CDR3 sequence: CASRISYSGANVLTF. CDR3 sequence (DNA): TGTGCCAGCAGGATTTCCTACTCTGGGGCCAACGTCCTGACTTTC. V usage is TRBV6-5 and J usage is TRBJ2-6; D remains unclear. Germline lookup yields CDR1 MNHEY and CDR2 SVGAGI. The CDR3 totals 15 residues. Deletions cut 6 bases from V and 0 bases from J, with 9 bases between.

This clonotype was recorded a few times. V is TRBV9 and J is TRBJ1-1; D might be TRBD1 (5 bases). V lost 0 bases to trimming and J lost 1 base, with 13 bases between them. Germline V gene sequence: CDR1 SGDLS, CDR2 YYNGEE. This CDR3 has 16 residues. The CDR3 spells CASSVGVQGGNTEAFF. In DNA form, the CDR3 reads TGTGCCAGCAGCGTAGGGGTCCAGGGAGGGAACACTGAAGCTTTCTTT.

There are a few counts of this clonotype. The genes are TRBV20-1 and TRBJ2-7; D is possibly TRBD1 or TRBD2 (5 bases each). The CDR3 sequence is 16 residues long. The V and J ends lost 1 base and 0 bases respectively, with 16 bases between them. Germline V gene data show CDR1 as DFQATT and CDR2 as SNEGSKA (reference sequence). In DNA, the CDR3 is TGCAGTGCTAGAGCCCCCGGGACGGAGAGCTCCTACGAGCAGTACGTC. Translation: CSARAPGTESSYEQYV.

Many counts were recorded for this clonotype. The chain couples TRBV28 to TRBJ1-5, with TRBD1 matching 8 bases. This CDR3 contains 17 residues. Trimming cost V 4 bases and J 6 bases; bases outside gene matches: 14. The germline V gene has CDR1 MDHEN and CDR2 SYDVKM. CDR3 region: CASSSRGPSIFLQPQHF. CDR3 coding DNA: TGTGCCAGCAGTTCCAGGGGGCCCAGCATTTTTCTTCAGCCCCAGCATTTT.

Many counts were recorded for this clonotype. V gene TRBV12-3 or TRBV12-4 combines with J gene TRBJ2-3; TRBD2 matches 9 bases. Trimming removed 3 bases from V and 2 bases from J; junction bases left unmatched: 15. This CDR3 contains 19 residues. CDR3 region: CASSFPFDTSGGPTDTQYF. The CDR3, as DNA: TGTGCCAGCAGTTTCCCTTTTGACACCAGCGGGGGGCCCACAGATACGCAGTATTTT.

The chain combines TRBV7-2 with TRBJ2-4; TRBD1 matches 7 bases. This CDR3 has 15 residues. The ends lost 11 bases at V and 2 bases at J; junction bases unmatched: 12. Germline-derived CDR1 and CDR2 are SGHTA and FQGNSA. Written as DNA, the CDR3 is TGTGCCTCCGCCCGACAGGGTCCTACCAAAAACATTCAGTACTTC. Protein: CASARQGPTKNIQYF.

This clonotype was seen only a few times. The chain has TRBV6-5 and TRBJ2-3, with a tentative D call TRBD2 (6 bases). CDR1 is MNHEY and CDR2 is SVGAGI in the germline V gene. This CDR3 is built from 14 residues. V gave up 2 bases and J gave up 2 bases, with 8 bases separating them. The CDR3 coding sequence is TGTGCCAGCAGTTACGGAGGGGACACAGATACGCAGTATTTT. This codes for CASSYGGDTDTQYF.

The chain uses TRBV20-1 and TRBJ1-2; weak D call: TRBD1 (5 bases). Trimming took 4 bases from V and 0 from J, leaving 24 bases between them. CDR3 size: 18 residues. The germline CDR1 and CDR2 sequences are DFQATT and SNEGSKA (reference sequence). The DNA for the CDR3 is TGCAGTGCTACCAAAGTGGGGAGGGGACCCCAAGCTAACTATGGCTACACCTTC. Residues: CSATKVGRGPQANYGYTF.